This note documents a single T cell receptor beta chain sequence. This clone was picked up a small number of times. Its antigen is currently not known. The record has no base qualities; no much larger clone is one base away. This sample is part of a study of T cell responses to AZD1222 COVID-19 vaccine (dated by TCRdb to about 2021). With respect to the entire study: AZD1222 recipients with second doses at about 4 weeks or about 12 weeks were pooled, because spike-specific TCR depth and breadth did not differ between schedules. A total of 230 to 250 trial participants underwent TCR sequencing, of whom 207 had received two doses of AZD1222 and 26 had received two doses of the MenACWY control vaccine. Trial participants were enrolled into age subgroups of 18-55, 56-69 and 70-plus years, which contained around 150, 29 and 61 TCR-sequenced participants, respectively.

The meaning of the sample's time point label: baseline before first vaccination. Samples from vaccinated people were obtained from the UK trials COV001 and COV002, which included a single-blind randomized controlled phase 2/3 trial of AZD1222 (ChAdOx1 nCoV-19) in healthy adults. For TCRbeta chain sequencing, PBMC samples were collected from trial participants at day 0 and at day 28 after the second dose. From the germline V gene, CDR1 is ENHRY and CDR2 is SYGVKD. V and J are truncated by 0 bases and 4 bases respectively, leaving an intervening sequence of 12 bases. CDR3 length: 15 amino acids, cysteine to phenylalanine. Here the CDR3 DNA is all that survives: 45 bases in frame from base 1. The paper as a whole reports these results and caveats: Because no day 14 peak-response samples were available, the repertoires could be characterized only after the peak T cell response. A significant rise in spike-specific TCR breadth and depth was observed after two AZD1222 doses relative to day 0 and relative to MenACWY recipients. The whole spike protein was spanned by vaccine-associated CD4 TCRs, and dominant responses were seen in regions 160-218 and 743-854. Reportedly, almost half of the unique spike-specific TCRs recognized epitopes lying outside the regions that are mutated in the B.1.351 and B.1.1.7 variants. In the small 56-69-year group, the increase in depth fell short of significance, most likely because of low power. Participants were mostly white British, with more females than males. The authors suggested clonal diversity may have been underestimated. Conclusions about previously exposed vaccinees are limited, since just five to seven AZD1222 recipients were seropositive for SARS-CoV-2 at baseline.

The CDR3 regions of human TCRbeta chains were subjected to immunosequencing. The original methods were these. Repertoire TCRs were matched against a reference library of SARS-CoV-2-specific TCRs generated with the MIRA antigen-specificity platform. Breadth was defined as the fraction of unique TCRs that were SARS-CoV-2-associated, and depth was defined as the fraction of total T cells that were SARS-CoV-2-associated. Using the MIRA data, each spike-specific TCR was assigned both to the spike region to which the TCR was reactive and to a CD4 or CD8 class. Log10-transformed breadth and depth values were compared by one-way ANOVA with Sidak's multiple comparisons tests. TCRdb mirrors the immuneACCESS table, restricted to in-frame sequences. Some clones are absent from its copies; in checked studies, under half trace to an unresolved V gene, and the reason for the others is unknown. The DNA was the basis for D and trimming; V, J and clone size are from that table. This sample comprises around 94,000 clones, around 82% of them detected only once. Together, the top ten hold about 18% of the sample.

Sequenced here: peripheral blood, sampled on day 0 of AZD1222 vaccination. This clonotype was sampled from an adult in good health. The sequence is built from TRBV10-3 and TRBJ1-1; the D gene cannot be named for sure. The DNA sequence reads TGTGCCATCAGTGAGTCGTCGGTAGCTGGCACTGAAGCTTTCTTT. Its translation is CAISESSVAGTEAFF.